A selection of T cell receptor beta chains follows, all from one sample in a study of cytomegalovirus exposure and HLA in healthy donors. This table comes from immunoSEQ multiplex PCR, and its TCRdb copy is limited to in-frame clones, with some not included. Here the sample spans 130,000 to 150,000 clones, roughly 89% being singletons. The specimen sequenced was PBMCs. Receptor source: a young man in good health and CMV-seropositive. The CDR3 runs from the conserved cysteine through the conserved F or W. Each record gives: V gene, J gene, clone size, D gene, CDR3 protein, CDR3 DNA. D genes are given only for firm matches. Only part of the rows carry a size: once, few, many, or a class if the clone is expanded.

>TRBV23-1|TRBJ1-6|-|-
CASSQSGGRDSPLHF
TGCGCCAGCAGTCAATCGGGTGGGCGGGACTCACCCCTCCACTTT
>TRBV29-1|TRBJ2-1|-|-
CSVEDESNEQFF
TGCAGCGTTGAAGACGAGAGCAATGAGCAGTTCTTC
>TRBV7-8|TRBJ1-5|-|-
CASSRQFSNQPQHF
TGTGCCAGCAGTCGACAGTTTAGCAATCAGCCCCAGCATTTT
>TRBV2|TRBJ1-5|few|-
CASSRQANQPQHF
TGTGCCAGCAGCCGACAGGCTAATCAGCCCCAGCATTTT
>TRBV10-2|TRBJ2-1|-|-
CASSTDSYNEQFF
TGCGCCAGCAGCACGGACAGTTACAATGAGCAGTTCTTC
>TRBV4-1|TRBJ2-3|-|TRBD2
CASSHPSGGLTDTQYF
TGCGCCAGCAGCCATCCGAGCGGGGGCCTCACAGATACGCAGTATTTT
>TRBV7-9|TRBJ1-4|-|-
CASSFGGEEKLFF
TGTGCCAGCAGCTTCGGAGGGGAGGAAAAACTGTTTTTT
>TRBV18|TRBJ2-7|-|-
CASSPTGISRAYEQYF
TGTGCCAGCTCACCAACCGGGATCTCCCGAGCCTACGAGCAGTACTTC
>TRBV2|TRBJ1-2|-|TRBD1
CASSETGTGGRYGYTF
TGTGCCAGCAGTGAGACCGGGACAGGGGGCCGCTATGGCTACACCTTC
>TRBV2|TRBJ2-5|-|TRBD2
CASSELSGGAETQYF
TGTGCCAGCAGTGAATTGAGCGGGGGGGCGGAGACCCAGTACTTC